These T cell receptor beta chains were read from a single sample in a study of regulatory T cells in long-lasting Graves disease. One entry per CDR3 protein, called by TCRdb with MiXCR from the multiplex PCR reads. The sample yields under 450,000 distinct CDR3 sequences, approximately 23% seen once. Sequenced material: peripheral blood mononuclear cells (PBMCs), taken when the disease was refractory, from a patient treated with antithyroid drugs. The receptors stem from a woman aged 40 to 50 with Graves disease. Both conserved end residues are part of each CDR3. D genes are given only for firm matches. Size is stated for part of the rows, as once, few or many counts, or as a class when the clone is expanded.

v_gene	d_gene	abundance	j_gene	len	CDR3nt	CDR3aa
TRBV19	.	.	TRBJ2-5	12	TGTGCCAGTAGTAAGAGCGTGGGGACCCAGTACTTC	CASSKSVGTQYF
TRBV27	TRBD1	few	TRBJ2-7	17	TGTGCCAGCAGTTTATTAGGCAGGGGGCAGGGCTCCTACGAGCAGTACTTC	CASSLLGRGQGSYEQYF
TRBV28	TRBD2	.	TRBJ2-1	16	TGTGCCAGCAGTCGGACTAGCGGGAGGGCCCTCGGTGAGCAGTTCTTC	CASSRTSGRALGEQFF
TRBV28	TRBD2	many	TRBJ2-7	16	TGTGCCAGCAGTTTCGGTCTAGCTAGCGGACACTACGAGCAGTACTTC	CASSFGLASGHYEQYF
TRBV28	.	few	TRBJ1-1	14	TGTGCCAGCAGTTTATTTACAGAGAACACTGAAGCTTTCTTT	CASSLFTENTEAFF
TRBV27	.	few	TRBJ2-2	15	TGTGCCACCAGAACTGGGAGGTTAAACACCGGGGAGCTGTTTTTT	CATRTGRLNTGELFF
TRBV7-9	TRBD2	.	TRBJ2-1	16	TGTGCCAGCAGCCTCTCCGGGACTAGCGGGAGTATTGAGCAGTTCTTC	CASSLSGTSGSIEQFF
TRBV27	.	.	TRBJ2-2	15	TGTGCCAGCAGTTCCCCCCTTGACTCGGCCGGGGAGCTGTTTTTT	CASSSPLDSAGELFF
TRBV24-1	.	many	TRBJ1-1	13	TGTGCCACCAGTGATTTATGGGGCTCTGAAGCTTTCTTT	CATSDLWGSEAFF
TRBV28	.	many	TRBJ2-5	16	TGTGCCAGCAGCACCTGGGGCGCGGGTCAACAAGAGACCCAGTACTTC	CASSTWGAGQQETQYF
TRBV25-1	.	.	TRBJ2-3	15	TGTGCCAGCAGTGAAGACTACTCGATCGTGGATACGCAGTATTTT	CASSEDYSIVDTQYF
TRBV12-3/TRBV12-4	TRBD2	.	TRBJ2-1	13	TGTGCCGTGGGACTAGCGGGGGGCAATGAGCAGTTCTTC	CAVGLAGGNEQFF